This TCR beta chain emerged from a study of T cell responses to AZD1222 COVID-19 vaccine. Method: immunoSEQ multiplex PCR; TCRdb's copy keeps in-frame clones and lacks some. The repertoire holds more than 75,000 clones, about 91% seen once, with approximately 5.5% in the top ten. The specimen was peripheral blood, collected on day 0 of AZD1222 vaccination. This sequence originates from an adult in good health.

CDR3 DNA: TGTGCCAGCACTCCAGGTGGGGGATATAATTCACCCCTCCACTTT. Translating gives CASTPGGGYNSPLHF. This chain joins TRBV6-5 and TRBJ1-6; maybe TRBD1 (5 bases). The CDR3 totals 15 residues. V shed 7 bases and J shed 4 bases, with 14 bases lying between them. Germline CDR1 reads MNHEY; CDR2 reads SVGAGI.